One and the same sample provided the 32 T cell receptor beta chains below, sequenced in a study of T cell clonality in common variable immunodeficiency. Profiling relied on immunoSEQ multiplex PCR, and the TCRdb table lists in-frame clones only, not all of them. The sample was found to contain around 52,000 clones, and every one recurs. The sequencing sample was made of peripheral blood mononuclear cells. These receptors were collected from a person between 18 and 75 years old in good health.

Many counts were recorded for this clone. The CDR3 end falls 3 residues outside the read, so it is completed with the germline J gene. The J gene is TRBJ1-5, the V gene TRBV19; possibly TRBD1 for D (5 bases). V was clipped by 6 bases and J by 2 bases, with 14 bases between them. Germline CDR1 reads LNHDA; CDR2 reads SQIVND (reference sequence). The length of the CDR3 is 15 residues. The CDR3 sequence: CASSWEGYGNQPQHF. CDR3 DNA (partial): TGTGCCAGTAGCTGGGAGGGGTACGGCAATCAGCCC.

Many counts were recorded for this clone. The read terminates 3 residues before the CDR3 end, so the remaining end is supplied by the germline J gene. This chain joins TRBV28 and TRBJ1-4; maybe TRBD1 (5 bases). Germline CDR1 is MDHEN and CDR2 is SYDVKM. V was cut by 4 bases and J by 4 bases, with 19 bases left in between. This CDR3 region has 17 residues. The CDR3 sequence: CASSSQQAGNRNEKLFF. The part of the CDR3 DNA that was read is TGTGCCAGCAGTTCCCAACAGGCCGGGAACCGTAATGAAAAA. The full variable domain, with the rest looked up from reference TRBV28 and TRBJ1-4, is DVKVTQSSRYLVKRTGEKVFLECVQDMDHENMFWYRQDPGLGLRLIYFSYDVKMKEKGDIPEGYSVSREKKERFSLILESASTNQTSMYLCASSSQQAGNRNEKLFFGSGTQLSVL.

This clone showed up many times. The read terminates 3 residues before the CDR3 end, so the remaining end is supplied by the germline J gene. The chain is built from TRBV5-1 and TRBJ1-1, with 7 nucleotides matching TRBD1. The length of the CDR3 is 14 residues. In germline, CDR1 is SGHRS, CDR2 YFSETQ. After removal of 0 bases from V and 4 bases from J, the junction contained 3 bases not matched to a gene. The CDR3: CASSLEGAGTEAFF. The DNA read from the CDR3 is TGCGCCAGCAGCTTGGAGGGGGCGGGCACTGAA. The whole variable domain, filled in from reference TRBV5-1 and TRBJ1-1, reads KAGVTQTPRYLIKTRGQQVTLSCSPISGHRSVSWYQQTPGQGLQFLFEYFSETQRNKGNFPGRFSGRQFSNSRSEMNVSTLELGDSALYLCASSLEGAGTEAFFGQGTRLTVV.

This clone was counted at least ten times. The sequenced fragment ends 3 residues before the CDR3 boundary, so the rest is inferred from the germline J gene. The genes are TRBV6-2 or TRBV6-3 and TRBJ2-2; possibly TRBD2 for D (5 bases). CDR1 and CDR2 (germline): MNHEY, SVGEGT. Deletions cut 5 bases from V and 4 bases from J, with 17 bases between. The CDR3 loop spans 16 amino acids. This CDR3 is CASSTTRILGTGELFF. The sequenced CDR3 bases are TGTGCCAGCAGTACAACTAGAATTCTTGGCACCGGGGAG.

This clone was detected many times. The CDR3 end falls 3 residues outside the read, so it is completed with the germline J gene. The chain uses TRBV5-1 and TRBJ2-1; 10 nucleotides align to TRBD2. The germline V gene has CDR1 SGHRS and CDR2 YFSETQ. Trimming cost V 3 bases and J 2 bases; bases outside gene matches: 5. This CDR3 region has 16 residues. CDR3 residues: CASSWGLAPTYNEQFF. CDR3 DNA, as far as it was read: TGCGCCAGCAGCTGGGGACTAGCGCCCACCTACAATGAG. The full variable domain, rest sourced from reference TRBV5-1 and TRBJ2-1, is KAGVTQTPRYLIKTRGQQVTLSCSPISGHRSVSWYQQTPGQGLQFLFEYFSETQRNKGNFPGRFSGRQFSNSRSEMNVSTLELGDSALYLCASSWGLAPTYNEQFFGPGTRLTVL.

There are many counts of this clone. The sequence runs out 3 residues before the end of the CDR3; the remainder is reconstructed from the germline J gene. The V call is TRBV5-6, the J call TRBJ2-1; 9 bases match TRBD2. This CDR3 has 15 residues. Germline V CDR1 and CDR2: SGHDT, YYEEEE. V shed 2 bases, J shed 7 bases, and the junction held 7 bases outside the gene matches. The CDR3 protein is CASSFSGGLGNEQFF. The sequenced part of the CDR3 DNA is TGTGCCAGCAGCTTTAGCGGGGGACTAGGAAATGAG.

The table lists this clone with many counts. The observed sequence ends 3 residues before the CDR3 terminus, with the missing tail filled in from the germline J gene. The chain recombines TRBV20-1 with TRBJ2-5, with 10 positions matching TRBD1. The CDR3 is 12 residues long. Germline V gene sequence: CDR1 DFQATT, CDR2 SNEGSKA (reference sequence). J was trimmed by 7 bases and V by 1 base; bases with no gene match: 0. The CDR3 bases that were read are TGCAGTGCTAGAGGGACAGGGGGGACC. It is translated as CSARGTGGT. The full CDR3 is CSARGTGGTQYF.

In its sample, this clone was seen many times. The read ends 3 residues before the CDR3 terminus; that terminus is restored from the germline J gene. The chain recombines TRBV5-1 with TRBJ1-2; tentative D call: TRBD1 (5 bases). Germline values: CDR1 SGHRS, CDR2 YFSETQ. The CDR3 consists of 14 residues. The CDR3 DNA, read in part, is TGCGCCAGCAGCTTGATAACGCAGGGCTTTGAG. Translation: CASSLITQGFE. The full CDR3 protein is CASSLITQGFEYTF.

This clone came up many times. The read terminates 3 residues ahead of where the CDR3 ends, so the germline J gene completes it. This chain links TRBV20-1 with TRBJ2-1; 13 nucleotides line up with TRBD2. The germline CDR1 and CDR2 sequences are DFQATT and SNEGSKA (reference sequence). The CDR3 loop spans 18 amino acids. The V and J ends lost 0 bases and 7 bases, in that order; junction bases with no gene match: 12. The sequenced CDR3 bases are TGCAGTGCTAGAGATCTGAGGACTAGCGGGAGTCTGTGGAATGAG. This translates into CSARDLRTSGSLWNE. The CDR3 in full is CSARDLRTSGSLWNEQFF.

This clone showed up many times. The read terminates 3 residues before the CDR3 end, so the remaining end is supplied by the germline J gene. The chain joins TRBV18 to TRBJ2-1; 10 bases map to TRBD1. The CDR3 totals 16 residues. Per germline, CDR1 KGHSH and CDR2 LQKENI. Trimming at V came to 3 bases and at J to 3 bases, leaving 5 bases not matched to a gene. The CDR3 bases that were read are TGTGCCAGCTCACCTGAAGGACAGGGGGTCTACAATGAG. This gives the protein CASSPEGQGVYNE. The full CDR3 sequence reads CASSPEGQGVYNEQFF.

This clone was seen repeatedly, ten times or more. The read terminates 3 residues before the CDR3 end, so the remaining end is supplied by the germline J gene. The chain links TRBV30 to TRBJ2-2; TRBD2 agrees at 10 bases. The germline gives CDR1 GTSNPN, CDR2 SVGIG (reference sequence). The CDR3 loop spans 13 amino acids. CDR3 loop: CAWSVSGGTKLFF. CDR3 DNA (partial): TGTGCCTGGAGTGTTAGCGGGGGGACGAAG.

This clone was recorded many times. Partial CDR3 DNA: TGCGCCAGCAGCGCACAGGGGGGGTATGGC. It specifies CASSAQGGYG. From start to end, the CDR3 is CASSAQGGYGYTF. The chain combines TRBV5-1 with TRBJ1-2, with 8 bases fitting TRBD1. The CDR3 extends 3 residues past the end of the read, so its final part is completed from the germline J gene. Germline V CDR1 and CDR2: SGHRS, YFSETQ. The V segment lost 4 bases and the J segment 5 bases; nucleotides outside the gene matches: 4. This CDR3 contains 13 residues.

This clone was recorded at least ten times. The read ends 3 residues shy of where the CDR3 ends; the end is completed using the germline J gene. The V and J genes are TRBV11-2 and TRBJ2-7, with 14 bases lining up with TRBD2. Trimming removed 8 bases from V and 5 bases from J; junction bases left unmatched: 2. CDR1 SGHAT and CDR2 FQNNGV come from the germline V gene. This CDR3 has 13 amino acids. The chain's CDR3 is CASGTSGRDEQYF. The DNA read from the CDR3 is TGTGCCAGCGGGACTAGCGGGAGAGACGAG. Together with reference TRBV11-2 and TRBJ2-7, the CDR3 gives the full variable domain: EAGVAQSPRYKIIEKRQSVAFWCNPISGHATLYWYQQILGQGPKLLIQFQNNGVVDDSQLPKDRFSAERLKGVDSTLKIQPAKLEDSAVYLCASGTSGRDEQYFGPGTRLTVT.

In this sample, this clone turned up many times. The read is 3 residues too short to cover the CDR3 end, so that end is filled in from the germline J gene. This sequence joins TRBV20-1 and TRBJ2-3; D assignment may be TRBD1 or TRBD2 (6 bases each). In germline, CDR1 is DFQATT, CDR2 SNEGSKA (reference sequence). Trimming pared 6 bases from V and 7 bases from J, leaving 26 bases between. CDR3 length equals 16 residues. The CDR3 protein is CSAITLRGGRGNTQYF. Partial CDR3 DNA: TGCAGTGCCATCACTTTAAGGGGAGGTAGGGGGAATACG.

This clone has a count of ten or more. The CDR3 extends 3 residues past the end of the read, so its final part is completed from the germline J gene. The V and J genes are TRBV28 and TRBJ2-2; 8 nucleotides line up with TRBD1. Germline V gene sequence: CDR1 MDHEN, CDR2 SYDVKM. The CDR3 is 16 amino acids. The ends lost 4 bases at V and 5 bases at J; junction bases unmatched: 9. The CDR3 protein is CASSYIDRGWTGELFF. CDR3 DNA, as far as it was read: TGTGCCAGCAGTTATATAGACAGGGGTTGGACCGGGGAG.

This clone has at least ten counts. The read halts 3 residues ahead of the CDR3 end, with the missing end drawn from the germline J gene. The chain employs TRBV28 and TRBJ1-3; D gene ambiguous. Trimming cost V 5 bases and J 1 base, with 9 bases left between them. Germline V CDR1 and CDR2: MDHEN, SYDVKM. CDR3 length: 14 residues. CDR3: CASSPGGSGNTIYF. The CDR3 DNA, read in part, is TGTGCCAGCAGTCCCGGAGGGTCTGGAAACACC.

This clone occurred many times. The CDR3 is cut off 3 residues early in the read; its end comes from the germline J gene. The chain uses TRBV11-2 and TRBJ1-2; D might be TRBD1 (5 bases). Germline V gene lookup returns CDR1 SGHAT and CDR2 FQNNGV. Trimming pared 4 bases from V and 7 bases from J, leaving 19 bases between. This CDR3 has 15 amino acids. CDR3 residues: CASSSLRRELSGYTF. Incomplete CDR3 DNA: TGTGCCAGCAGCTCCCTCCGCAGGGAACTAAGTGGC.

This clone was detected many times. The read stops 3 residues short of the end of the CDR3; the missing end is completed from the germline J gene. The V call is TRBV7-9, the J call TRBJ2-1, with no clear D. With 5 bases removed from V and 9 bases from J, the gap between germline ends came to 11 bases. CDR1 SEHNR and CDR2 FQNEAQ come from the germline V gene (reference sequence). The CDR3 is 12 residues long. The CDR3 loop is CASSPPTGEQFF. The part of the CDR3 DNA that was read is TGTGCCAGCAGCCCCCCTACGGGTGAG.

This clone was detected ten times or more. The read stops 3 residues short of the end of the CDR3; the missing end is completed from the germline J gene. The rearrangement uses TRBV19 and TRBJ1-2, with D perhaps TRBD1 (5 bases). The length of the CDR3 is 14 residues. V lost 2 bases and J 0 bases, leaving 7 bases between the germline ends. Germline CDR1 reads LNHDA; CDR2 reads SQIVND (reference sequence). CDR3 DNA, as far as it was read: TGTGCCAGTAGTATAACAGGAACTAACTATGGC. This gives the protein CASSITGTNYG. The complete CDR3 sequence is CASSITGTNYGYTF.

This clone was observed at least ten times. The read terminates 3 residues before the CDR3 end, so the remaining end is supplied by the germline J gene. This chain uses TRBV30 with TRBJ1-2, with 8 bases aligning to TRBD1. The germline CDR1 and CDR2 sequences are GTSNPN and SVGIG (reference sequence). This CDR3 spans 13 amino acids. This CDR3 is CAWSAGQGRGYTF. CDR3 bases read: TGTGCCTGGAGCGCCGGACAGGGAAGAGGA.

This clone was detected many times. The sequence runs out 3 residues before the end of the CDR3; the remainder is reconstructed from the germline J gene. The chain combines TRBV2 with TRBJ1-4, with TRBD1 as a possible D gene (6 bases). V was pared by 6 bases and J by 6 bases, with 29 bases between. CDR3 length: 19 amino acids. Per germline, CDR1 SNHLY and CDR2 FYNNEI. The CDR3 DNA, read in part, is TGTGCCAGCAGGGTTTCATTGGACAGAGGGGTTCGGTCGGATGAAAAA. This translates into CASRVSLDRGVRSDEK. The whole CDR3 protein reads CASRVSLDRGVRSDEKLFF.

This clone was found many times. The CDR3 DNA, read in part, is TGTGCCAGTAGTCTCCTGGGACAGGGGGGCGCTGAA. It translates to CASSLLGQGGAE. The entire CDR3 reads CASSLLGQGGAEAFF. V usage is TRBV19 and J usage is TRBJ1-1; 11 bases fit TRBD1. The CDR3 end is not reached by the read, which stops 3 residues before it; the germline J gene fills it in. The CDR3 has 15 residues. V was clipped by 5 bases and J by 6 bases; unmatched bases: 8. Germline CDR1 LNHDA, CDR2 SQIVND (reference sequence).

This clone has ten or more counts. Read sequence stops 3 residues before the CDR3 end, and the germline J gene provides the missing end. V gene TRBV19 combines with J gene TRBJ2-4; D is perhaps TRBD2 (6 bases). Between the trimmed V and J ends, which lost 1 base and 0 bases, there was a span of 7 bases. Germline-derived CDR1 and CDR2 are LNHDA and SQIVND (reference sequence). The CDR3 has 15 residues. CDR3 sequence reads: CASSIGDLAKNIQYF. The covered CDR3 bases are TGTGCCAGTAGTATAGGGGACTTAGCCAAAAACATT.

This clone has a count of ten or more. CDR3: CASSPRDSFSYEQYF. The CDR3 bases that were read are TGTGCCAGCTCACCCCGGGACAGCTTCTCCTACGAG. The chain joins TRBV18 to TRBJ2-7; 7 bases align to TRBD1. The CDR3 is cut off 3 residues early in the read; its end comes from the germline J gene. Germline CDR1 reads KGHSH; CDR2 reads LQKENI. Trimming took 3 bases from V and 0 from J; bases not matched to a gene: 5. The CDR3 spans 15 residues.

This clone has ten or more counts. The CDR3 extends 3 residues past the end of the read, so its final part is completed from the germline J gene. This chain joins TRBV19 and TRBJ1-2; D gene ambiguous. Germline V gene lookup returns CDR1 LNHDA and CDR2 SQIVND (reference sequence). The CDR3 length is 13 residues. V gave up 4 bases and J gave up 2 bases, with 8 bases separating them. CDR3 sequence: CASSTSGNYGYTF. CDR3 DNA, as far as it was read: TGTGCCAGTAGTACCTCGGGGAACTATGGC.

The table lists this clone with many counts. The CDR3 is cut off 3 residues early in the read; its end comes from the germline J gene. The chain links TRBV7-2 to TRBJ1-2; TRBD1 matches 8 bases. Germline V gives CDR1 SGHTA, CDR2 FQGNSA. The CDR3 covers 13 residues. CDR3: CASSYQGAWGYTF. CDR3 DNA, as far as it was read: TGTGCCAGCAGCTACCAGGGGGCCTGGGGC.

This clone occurred a few times. With the read ending 3 residues before the CDR3 end, the germline J gene is used to fill in that end. The chain recombines TRBV7-9 with TRBJ2-7; D possibly corresponds to TRBD1 (5 bases). V lost 5 bases and J lost 5, with 10 bases in between. This CDR3 spans 12 amino acids. Germline V gene sequence: CDR1 SEHNR, CDR2 FQNEAQ (reference sequence). The CDR3 bases that were read are TGTGCCAGCAGCGCCCCAGGGAACGAG. Amino acid sequence: CASSAPGNE. The full CDR3 is CASSAPGNEQYF.

This clone was observed many times. The read halts 3 residues ahead of the CDR3 end, with the missing end drawn from the germline J gene. This sequence joins TRBV5-1 and TRBJ2-2; D perhaps matches TRBD2 (6 bases). The CDR3 runs 16 residues. Per germline, CDR1 SGHRS and CDR2 YFSETQ. V was shortened by 2 bases and J by 4 bases, with 15 bases between the two germline ends. The CDR3 reads CASSLRSSGLTGELFF. The sequenced CDR3 bases are TGCGCCAGCAGCTTACGTAGTAGCGGCCTCACCGGGGAG.

This clone was detected ten times or more. The CDR3 end falls 3 residues outside the read, so it is completed with the germline J gene. The chain has TRBV19 and TRBJ2-7, with D perhaps matching TRBD1 (5 bases). V was shortened by 6 bases and J by 4 bases, with 13 bases between the two germline ends. The CDR3 spans 13 residues. Per the germline V gene, CDR1 is LNHDA and CDR2 is SQIVND (reference sequence). The CDR3 is CASSSTQGYEQYF. CDR3 DNA (partial): TGTGCCAGTAGCTCGACCCAGGGATACGAG.

This clone was seen ten or more times. The sequence runs out 3 residues before the end of the CDR3; the remainder is reconstructed from the germline J gene. The chain recombines TRBV7-9 with TRBJ2-5; 9 bases are a match to TRBD1. V was clipped by 2 bases and J by 4 bases; unmatched bases: 5. The germline CDR1 and CDR2 sequences are SEHNR and FQNEAQ (reference sequence). The CDR3 contains 15 residues. The sequenced CDR3 bases are TGTGCCAGCAGCTTAACAAGACAGGGGGGAGAGACC. Translated, it gives CASSLTRQGGET. The full CDR3 protein is CASSLTRQGGETQYF.

This clone was seen repeatedly, ten times or more. From the germline J gene comes the end of the CDR3, since the read stops 3 residues before it. This chain joins TRBV7-3 and TRBJ1-1; 8 bases map to TRBD1. Germline trimming cut 5 bases from V and 6 bases from J; bases unmatched to any gene: 14. There are 16 residues in the CDR3. Looked up from germline, CDR1 is SGHTA and CDR2 is FQGTGA. CDR3 DNA, as far as it was read: TGTGCCAGCAGCCCCCGACAGGGGATGACGGCCGCTGAA. This gives the protein CASSPRQGMTAAE. The whole CDR3 sequence is CASSPRQGMTAAEAFF.

At least ten counts were recorded for this clone. The read terminates 3 residues ahead of where the CDR3 ends, so the germline J gene completes it. The chain carries TRBV20-1 and TRBJ2-2; TRBD2 agrees at 10 bases. The CDR3 consists of 20 residues. V shed 0 bases, J shed 1 base, and the junction held 14 bases outside the gene matches. The germline V gene encodes CDR1 DFQATT and CDR2 SNEGSKA (reference sequence). CDR3 amino acids: CSARDKIGLAGARNTGELFF. Incomplete CDR3 DNA: TGCAGTGCTAGAGATAAAATCGGGCTAGCGGGAGCTCGGAACACCGGGGAG.